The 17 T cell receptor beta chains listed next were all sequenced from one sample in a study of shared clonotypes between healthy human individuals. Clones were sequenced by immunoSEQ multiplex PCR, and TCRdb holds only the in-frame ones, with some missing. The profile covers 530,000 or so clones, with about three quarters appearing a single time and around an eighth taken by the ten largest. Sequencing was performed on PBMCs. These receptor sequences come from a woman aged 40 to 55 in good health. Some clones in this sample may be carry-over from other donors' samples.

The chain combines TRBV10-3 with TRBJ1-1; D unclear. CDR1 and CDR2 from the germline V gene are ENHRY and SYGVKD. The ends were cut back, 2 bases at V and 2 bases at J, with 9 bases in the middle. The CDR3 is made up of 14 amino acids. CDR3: CAISERTDNTEAFF. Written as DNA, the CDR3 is TGTGCCATCAGTGAGCGGACGGATAACACTGAAGCTTTCTTT.

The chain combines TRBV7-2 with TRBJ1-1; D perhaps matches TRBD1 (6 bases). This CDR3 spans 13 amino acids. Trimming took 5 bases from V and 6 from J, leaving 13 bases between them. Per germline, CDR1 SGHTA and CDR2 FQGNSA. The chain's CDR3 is CASSINRVAEAFF. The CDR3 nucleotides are TGTGCCAGCAGCATAAACAGGGTCGCTGAAGCTTTCTTT.

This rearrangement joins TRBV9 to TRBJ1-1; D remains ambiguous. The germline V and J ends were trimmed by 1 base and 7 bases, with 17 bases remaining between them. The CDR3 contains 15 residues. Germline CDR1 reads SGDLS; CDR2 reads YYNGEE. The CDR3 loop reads CASSVSPLGRDEAFF. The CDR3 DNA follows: TGTGCCAGCAGCGTAAGCCCGCTGGGCAGAGATGAAGCTTTCTTT.

CDR3 sequence reads: CASSLSGRGNKLFF. CDR3 sequence (DNA): TGTGCCAGCAGCTTGTCAGGGAGGGGCAACAAACTGTTTTTT. The rearrangement joins TRBV5-4 to TRBJ1-4; TRBD1 is a possible D gene (5 bases). The CDR3 has 14 amino acids. The ends were cut back, 1 base at V and 11 bases at J, with 15 bases in the middle. Germline V gene lookup returns CDR1 SGHNT and CDR2 YYREEE (reference sequence). Full variable domain (rest looked up from reference TRBV5-4 and TRBJ1-4): ETGVTQSPTHLIKTRGQQVTLRCSSQSGHNTVSWYQQALGQGPQFIFQYYREEENGRGNFPPRFSGLQFPNYSSELNVNALELDDSALYLCASSLSGRGNKLFFGSGTQLSVL.

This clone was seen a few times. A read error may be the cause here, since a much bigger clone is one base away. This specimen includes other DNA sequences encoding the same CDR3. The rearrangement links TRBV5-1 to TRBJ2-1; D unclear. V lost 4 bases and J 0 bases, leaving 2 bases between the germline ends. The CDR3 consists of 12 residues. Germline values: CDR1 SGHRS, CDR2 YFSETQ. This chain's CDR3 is CASSLSYNEQFF. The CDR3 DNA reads TGCGCCAGCAGCCTCTCCTACAATGAGCAGTTCTTC.

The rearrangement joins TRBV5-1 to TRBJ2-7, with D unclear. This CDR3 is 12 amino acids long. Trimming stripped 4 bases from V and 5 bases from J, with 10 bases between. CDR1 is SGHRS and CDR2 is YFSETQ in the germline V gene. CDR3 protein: CASSPTRDEQYF. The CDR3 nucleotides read TGCGCCAGCAGCCCGACAAGAGACGAGCAGTACTTC.

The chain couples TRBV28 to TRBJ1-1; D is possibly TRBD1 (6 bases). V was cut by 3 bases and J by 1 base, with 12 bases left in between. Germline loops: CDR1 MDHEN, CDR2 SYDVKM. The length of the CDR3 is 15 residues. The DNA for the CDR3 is TGTGCCAGCAGTTTTGGGGGGCGCGGGAACACTGAAGCTTTCTTT. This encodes CASSFGGRGNTEAFF.

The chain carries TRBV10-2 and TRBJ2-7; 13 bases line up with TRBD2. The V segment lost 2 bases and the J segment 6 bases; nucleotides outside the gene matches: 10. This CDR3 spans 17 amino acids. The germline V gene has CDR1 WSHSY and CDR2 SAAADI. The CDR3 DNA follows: TGCGCCAGCAGTGAGACTAGCGGGGGGGGCGGGTCATCCGAGCAGTACTTC. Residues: CASSETSGGGGSSEQYF.

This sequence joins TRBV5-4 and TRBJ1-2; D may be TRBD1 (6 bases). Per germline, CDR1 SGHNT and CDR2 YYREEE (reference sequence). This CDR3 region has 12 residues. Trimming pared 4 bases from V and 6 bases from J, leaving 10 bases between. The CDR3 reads CASSVGQNGYTF. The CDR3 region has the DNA TGTGCCAGCAGCGTCGGACAGAATGGCTACACCTTC.

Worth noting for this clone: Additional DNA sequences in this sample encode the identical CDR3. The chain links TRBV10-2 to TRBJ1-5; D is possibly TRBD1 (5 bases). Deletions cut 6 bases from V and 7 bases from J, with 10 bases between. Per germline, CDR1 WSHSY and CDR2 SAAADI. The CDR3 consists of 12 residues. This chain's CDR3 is CASSEEGQPQHF. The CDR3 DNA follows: TGCGCCAGCAGCGAAGAGGGGCAGCCCCAGCATTTT.

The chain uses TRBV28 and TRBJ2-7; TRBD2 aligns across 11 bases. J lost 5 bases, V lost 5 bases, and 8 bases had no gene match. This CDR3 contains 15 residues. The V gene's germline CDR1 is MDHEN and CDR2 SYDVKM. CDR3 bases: TGTGCCAGCAGTCCCCTTAGCGGGAGGGCCCACGAGCAGTACTTC. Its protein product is CASSPLSGRAHEQYF.

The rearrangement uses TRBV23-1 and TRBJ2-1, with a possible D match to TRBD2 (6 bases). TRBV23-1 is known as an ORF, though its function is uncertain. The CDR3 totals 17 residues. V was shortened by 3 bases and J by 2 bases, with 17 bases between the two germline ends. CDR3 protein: CASSHWAGRWTYNEQFF. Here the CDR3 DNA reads TGCGCCAGCAGTCATTGGGCGGGAAGATGGACCTACAATGAGCAGTTCTTC.

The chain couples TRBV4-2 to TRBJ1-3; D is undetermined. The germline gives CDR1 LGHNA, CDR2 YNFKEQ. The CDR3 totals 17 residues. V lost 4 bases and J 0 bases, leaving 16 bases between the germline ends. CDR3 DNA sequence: TGTGCCAGCAGCCGCCCCAGGTACCAGAGCTCTGGAAACACCATATATTTT. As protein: CASSRPRYQSSGNTIYF.

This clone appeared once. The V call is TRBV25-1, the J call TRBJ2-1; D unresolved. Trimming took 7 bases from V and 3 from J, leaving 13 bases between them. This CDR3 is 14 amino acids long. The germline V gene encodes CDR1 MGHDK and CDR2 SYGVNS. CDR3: CASTDGFSYNEQFF. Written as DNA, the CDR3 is TGTGCCAGCACCGATGGGTTTAGCTACAATGAGCAGTTCTTC.

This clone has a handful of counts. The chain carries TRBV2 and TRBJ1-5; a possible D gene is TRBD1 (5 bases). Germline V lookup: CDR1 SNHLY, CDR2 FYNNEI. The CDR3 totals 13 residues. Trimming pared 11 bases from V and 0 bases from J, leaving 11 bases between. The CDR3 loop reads CAAGANSNQPQHF. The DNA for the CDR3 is TGTGCCGCCGGGGCAAATAGCAATCAGCCCCAGCATTTT.

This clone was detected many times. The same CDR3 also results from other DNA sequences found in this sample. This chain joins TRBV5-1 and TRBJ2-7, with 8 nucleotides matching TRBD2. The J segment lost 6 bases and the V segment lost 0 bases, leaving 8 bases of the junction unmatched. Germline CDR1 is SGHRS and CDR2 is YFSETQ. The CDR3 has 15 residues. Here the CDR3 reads CASSLDGRAGGEQYF. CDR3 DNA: TGCGCCAGCAGCTTGGACGGACGCGCGGGGGGCGAGCAGTACTTC.

The CDR3 loop reads CAWDTGKGQPQHF. The CDR3 region has the DNA TGTGCCTGGGATACAGGGAAAGGGCAGCCCCAGCATTTT. The chain carries TRBV30 and TRBJ1-5; TRBD1 might be the D (6 bases). The CDR3 runs to 13 residues. CDR1 and CDR2 from the germline V gene are GTSNPN and SVGIG (reference sequence). Trimming pared 5 bases from V and 7 bases from J, leaving 15 bases between. Looking up the rest from reference TRBV30 and TRBJ1-5 gives the full variable domain: SQTIHQWPATLVQPVGSPLSLECTVEGTSNPNLYWYRQAAGRGLQLLFYSVGIGQISSEVPQNLSASRPQDRQFILSSKKLLLSDSGFYLCAWDTGKGQPQHFGDGTRLSIL.